This T cell receptor (beta chain) was sequenced for a study of blood T cell repertoires in COVID-19. Study-wide context: Some COVID-19 samples were acute and others convalescent; all came from the United States, Italy and Spain. The cDNA or gDNA used as material had been derived from T cells, B-cell-depleted T cells, or PBMCs.

In the original workflow: How many nucleated cells were present was estimated from reference gene primer amplification. Sequencing used immunoSEQ multiplex PCR; TCRdb keeps in-frame clones, though not all of them. V and J calls and clone size are given by that table; D and trimming were obtained from the DNA. The data show 150,000 to 200,000 clones, about nine tenths seen once. Between the trimmed V and J ends, which lost 2 bases and 1 base, there was a span of 5 bases. The germline gives CDR1 SEHNR, CDR2 FQNEAQ (reference sequence). The CDR3 is 14 residues long. The source material was peripheral blood. The V gene is TRBV7-9, the J gene TRBJ2-2; no definite D call. This clonotype was obtained from a man aged 25-45 years with COVID-19, enrolled during active disease. The CDR3 loop is CASSLTVNTGELFF. CDR3 coding DNA: TGTGCCAGCAGCTTAACGGTGAACACCGGGGAGCTGTTTTTT.